These T cell receptor beta chains were read from a single sample in a study of blood T cell repertoires in COVID-19. Libraries were prepared by immunoSEQ multiplex PCR; TCRdb keeps only in-frame clonotypes and omits some of them. The data contain roughly 300,000 clones, approximately 91% of them singletons. The sequencing input was PBMCs or T cells enriched from blood (not recorded which). Receptors originate from a woman aged 40-49 years with acute COVID-19. Each CDR3 is given with its conserved first and last residue. The order of the fields is V gene, clone size, J gene, D gene, CDR3 protein, CDR3 DNA. The D gene is left open where the match is weak. Clone size, where shown, is once, few, many, or a class for clones that have expanded.

TRBV9	-	TRBJ2-1	-	CASSPRQALMGNEQFF	TGTGCCAGCAGCCCCCGGCAGGCTTTGATGGGCAATGAGCAGTTCTTC
TRBV2	-	TRBJ1-1	-	CASSDRGFAEAFF	TGTGCCAGCAGTGACAGGGGCTTCGCTGAAGCTTTCTTT
TRBV4-2	-	TRBJ2-2	TRBD2	CASSQESLAGAIGELFF	TGTGCCAGCAGCCAAGAAAGCCTAGCGGGAGCGATCGGGGAGCTGTTTTTT
TRBV7-2	-	TRBJ2-7	-	CASSFAYEQYF	TGTGCCAGCAGCTTCGCCTACGAGCAGTACTTC
TRBV19	-	TRBJ1-3	-	CASSRGGFPGNTIYF	TGTGCCAGTAGCCGAGGGGGTTTTCCTGGAAACACCATATATTTT
TRBV2	once	TRBJ1-5	TRBD1	CASNRDSHQPQHF	TGTGCCAGCAATAGGGACAGCCATCAGCCCCAGCATTTT
TRBV12-5	-	TRBJ2-7	-	CASQQQYEQYF	TGTGCTAGCCAACAGCAGTACGAGCAGTACTTC
TRBV30	-	TRBJ2-7	-	CAWSAGEGVYEQYF	TGTGCCTGGAGCGCCGGGGAGGGGGTCTACGAGCAGTACTTC
TRBV24-1	-	TRBJ1-2	-	CATSDAGDYGYTF	TGTGCCACCAGTGACGCAGGGGACTATGGCTACACCTTC
TRBV28	few	TRBJ1-1	-	CASSSPVRSGNTEAFF	TGTGCCAGCAGTTCCCCAGTCCGCTCAGGGAACACTGAAGCTTTCTTT
TRBV5-1	once	TRBJ1-2	-	CASSLTGDYGYTF	TGCGCCAGCAGCTTGACAGGAGACTATGGCTACACCTTC
TRBV11-2	-	TRBJ1-2	-	CASSLDSLYGYTF	TGTGCCAGCAGCTTAGACAGTCTCTATGGCTACACCTTC
TRBV3-1/TRBV3-2	-	TRBJ2-1	-	CASSQEGPTEQFF	TGTGCCAGCAGCCAAGAGGGGCCAACTGAGCAGTTCTTC
TRBV5-4	-	TRBJ2-3	TRBD1	CASSTRDRGPTDTQYF	TGTGCCAGCAGCACCAGGGACAGGGGCCCCACAGATACGCAGTATTTT
TRBV28	once	TRBJ1-2	TRBD1	CASSQDRGPYGYTF	TGTGCCAGCAGCCAAGACAGGGGGCCGTATGGCTACACCTTC
TRBV3-1/TRBV3-2	-	TRBJ1-2	TRBD1	CASSQGRQGYWGYTF	TGTGCCAGCAGCCAAGGAAGACAGGGTTATTGGGGCTACACCTTC
TRBV2	-	TRBJ1-2	TRBD1	CASTMTGDGYGYTF	TGTGCCAGCACGATGACAGGGGATGGCTATGGCTACACCTTC
TRBV5-5	-	TRBJ1-1	-	CASSLAQGILGDTEAFF	TGTGCCAGCAGCTTGGCCCAGGGCATTTTAGGTGACACTGAAGCTTTCTTT
TRBV18	-	TRBJ1-4	-	CASSPGVAGGDEKLFF	TGTGCCAGCTCACCTGGAGTCGCGGGAGGCGATGAAAAACTGTTTTTT
TRBV4-2	-	TRBJ1-2	-	CASSRGGTSPGNYGYTF	TGTGCCAGCAGCCGGGGAGGGACATCCCCTGGGAACTATGGCTACACCTTC
TRBV2	-	TRBJ2-7	TRBD2	CASSEMSSGSYEQYF	TGTGCCAGCAGTGAAATGTCTAGCGGTTCGTACGAGCAGTACTTC
TRBV19	-	TRBJ2-3	-	CASRGSGSLWDTQYF	TGTGCCAGTAGGGGGAGCGGATCTTTGTGGGATACGCAGTATTTT
TRBV7-9	-	TRBJ1-1	-	CASSPQGTNTEAFF	TGTGCCAGCAGCCCGCAGGGAACGAACACTGAAGCTTTCTTT
TRBV7-8	-	TRBJ2-7	-	CASILASAGDEQYF	TGTGCCAGCATCCTGGCTAGCGCTGGGGACGAGCAGTACTTC
TRBV3-1/TRBV3-2	-	TRBJ2-5	TRBD2	CASSQMVAGDGQETQYF	TGTGCCAGCAGCCAAATGGTCGCGGGAGACGGCCAAGAGACCCAGTACTTC
TRBV5-1	-	TRBJ2-1	TRBD1	CASSFQGARDNEQFF	TGCGCCAGCAGCTTCCAGGGGGCCCGGGACAATGAGCAGTTCTTC